The 28 T cell receptor beta chains given below trace back to one sample, sequenced in a study of graft-versus-host responses after intestinal transplantation. The method was immunoSEQ multiplex PCR; TCRdb's version includes in-frame clones alone and lacks a portion of them. The sample shows some 81,000 clones, less than 90% of them seen only once. These receptors' targets are unknown. This specimen was unstimulated CD4+ T cells sorted from spleen or lymph node cells, taken before intestinal transplant. These receptors were obtained from a human donor who received an intestinal transplant.

V is TRBV2 and J is TRBJ2-5, with 13 positions matching TRBD2. V dropped 7 bases and J dropped 5; count of bases not matched to a gene: 10. This CDR3 comprises 16 residues. In germline, CDR1 is SNHLY, CDR2 FYNNEI. CDR3 coding DNA: TGTGCCAGCAAGCAAGGACTAGCGGGAGTAGGCGAGACCCAGTACTTC. This codes for CASKQGLAGVGETQYF.

The CDR3 protein is CASSLAGDTQYF. In nucleotides, the CDR3 is TGTGCCAGCAGCTTAGCAGGGGATACGCAGTATTTT. The chain carries TRBV11-2 and TRBJ2-3; possible D gene TRBD1, 5 bases. V lost 1 base and J lost 6, with 5 bases in between. Germline V lookup: CDR1 SGHAT, CDR2 FQNNGV. The CDR3 spans 12 residues.

This CDR3 reads CASSNQGGANTEAFF. Here the CDR3 DNA reads TGCGCCAGCAGTAATCAGGGTGGTGCGAACACTGAAGCTTTCTTT. The chain links TRBV5-1 to TRBJ1-1; TRBD1 is a possible D gene (5 bases). In germline, CDR1 is SGHRS, CDR2 YFSETQ. This CDR3 comprises 15 residues. The V end lost 5 bases, the J end lost 1 base, and 15 bases lay between the germline ends.

The chain joins TRBV5-8 to TRBJ1-2, with 11 bases aligning to TRBD1. This CDR3 has 14 amino acids. V dropped 4 bases and J dropped 5; count of bases not matched to a gene: 4. The germline CDR1 and CDR2 sequences are SGHTS and YDEGEE. CDR3 DNA sequence: TGTGCCAGCAGCCCGGACAGGGGGCTTTATGGCTACACCTTC. This encodes CASSPDRGLYGYTF.

This clone has just one count. The chain carries TRBV10-3 and TRBJ2-1, with D uncertain. V was pared by 0 bases and J by 5 bases, with 11 bases between. The CDR3 sequence is 15 residues long. The germline gives CDR1 ENHRY, CDR2 SYGVKD. The CDR3 sequence: CAISESILSDNEQFF. In DNA form, the CDR3 reads TGTGCCATCAGTGAGTCGATACTATCGGACAATGAGCAGTTCTTC.

The chain is built from TRBV5-1 and TRBJ2-2, with 15 nucleotides matching TRBD2. CDR3 length equals 16 residues. V was pared by 4 bases and J by 7 bases, with 5 bases of the junction left unmatched. CDR1 SGHRS and CDR2 YFSETQ come from the germline V gene. The CDR3 is CASSLGLAGGGGELFF. CDR3 in DNA: TGCGCCAGCAGCCTGGGACTAGCGGGAGGAGGCGGGGAGCTGTTTTTT.

This clone was seen just once. V gene TRBV27 combines with J gene TRBJ2-2; D may be TRBD1 (6 bases). The CDR3 spans 16 residues. Trimming shortened V by 8 bases and J by 3 bases, and 19 bases separated the two germline ends. CDR1 and CDR2 (germline): MNHEY, SMNVEV (reference sequence). The CDR3: CASRIFGQLDTGELFF. The CDR3 DNA follows: TGTGCCAGCCGAATTTTTGGACAGCTAGACACCGGGGAGCTGTTTTTT.

This chain joins TRBV6-1 and TRBJ1-3; 9 nucleotides align to TRBD1. The CDR3 loop spans 15 amino acids. Germline CDR1 and CDR2: MNHNS and SASEGT. V lost 7 bases, J lost 2 bases, and 6 bases stayed unmatched. The DNA of the CDR3 is TGTGCCAGCAAAGGACAGGGGTCAGCTGGAAACACCATATATTTT. Its translation: CASKGQGSAGNTIYF.

The gene calls are TRBV27 and TRBJ1-4, with 9 nucleotides matching TRBD1. This CDR3 region has 14 residues. Germline CDR1 reads MNHEY; CDR2 reads SMNVEV (reference sequence). Unmatched junction bases numbered 3, after V lost 5 bases and J lost 5 bases. The DNA for the CDR3 is TGTGCCAGCAGTAAAGGGACAGGGAATGAAAAACTGTTTTTT. This codes for CASSKGTGNEKLFF.

The chain recombines TRBV5-6 with TRBJ2-6, with 9 bases aligning to TRBD1. CDR3 length: 14 amino acids. Germline CDR1 and CDR2: SGHDT and YYEEEE. The ends lost 1 base at V and 11 bases at J; junction bases unmatched: 4. The CDR3 here is CASSLRDRVDVLTF. The CDR3, as DNA: TGTGCCAGCAGCTTGAGGGACAGGGTCGACGTCCTGACTTTC.

This sequence joins TRBV5-1 and TRBJ2-3, with 10 bases identical to TRBD1. From germline, CDR1 is SGHRS and CDR2 YFSETQ. J lost 2 bases, V lost 0 bases, and 9 bases had no gene match. CDR3 size: 18 residues. This CDR3 is CASSLGGTGALNTDTQYF. CDR3 nucleotide sequence: TGCGCCAGCAGCTTGGGTGGGACAGGGGCCTTAAACACAGATACGCAGTATTTT.

The CDR3 coding sequence is TGCGCCAGCAGTGGTGCGGGGACCTACAATGAGCAGTTCTTC. This translates into CASSGAGTYNEQFF. This chain links TRBV10-1 with TRBJ2-1; possible D gene TRBD2, 6 bases. The CDR3 length is 14 residues. The germline gives CDR1 WNHNN, CDR2 SYGVQD (reference sequence). Between the trimmed V and J ends, which lost 4 bases and 2 bases, there was a span of 9 bases.

The table lists this clone with a count of one. The J gene is TRBJ2-3, the V gene TRBV10-3, with a possible D match to TRBD2 (6 bases). Germline V CDR1 and CDR2: ENHRY, SYGVKD. Trimming took off 0 bases at V and 2 bases at J, with 12 bases between the two ends. This CDR3 has 16 amino acids. For the CDR3, the DNA is TGTGCCATCAGTGAGTCGTCCGGAGGGACCACAGATACGCAGTATTTT. Its protein is CAISESSGGTTDTQYF.

This clone was seen a few times. V gene TRBV7-3 combines with J gene TRBJ2-5; D perhaps matches TRBD2 (5 bases). The CDR3 spans 16 residues. In germline, CDR1 is SGHTA, CDR2 FQGTGA. Between the trimmed V and J ends, which lost 5 bases and 4 bases, there was a span of 20 bases. The CDR3 DNA reads as TGTGCCAGCAGCCCCGGCCAGTACCCCGGAGGAGAGACCCAGTACTTC. It codes for CASSPGQYPGGETQYF.

The chain recombines TRBV6-5 with TRBJ2-7; TRBD1 matches at 8 bases. The CDR3 consists of 15 residues. V lost 0 bases and J lost 4; bases outside the gene matches: 5. Germline lookup yields CDR1 MNHEY and CDR2 SVGAGI. Written as DNA, the CDR3 is TGTGCCAGCAGTTACTCGACAGGGGCTCGATACGAGCAGTACTTC. It encodes CASSYSTGARYEQYF.

The chain has TRBV28 and TRBJ2-7, with TRBD1 matching over 8 bases. This CDR3 comprises 14 residues. In germline, CDR1 is MDHEN, CDR2 SYDVKM. V lost 5 bases, J lost 4 bases, and 7 bases stayed unmatched. The CDR3 sequence: CASSVPGGPYEQYF. CDR3 nucleotide sequence: TGTGCCAGCAGTGTGCCAGGGGGCCCATACGAGCAGTACTTC.

This chain links TRBV9 with TRBJ2-2, with 7 bases lining up with TRBD1. The germline gives CDR1 SGDLS, CDR2 YYNGEE. The CDR3 loop spans 15 amino acids. The V segment lost 7 bases and the J segment 2 bases; nucleotides outside the gene matches: 8. The CDR3 sequence is CASGRDRLNTGELFF. DNA for the CDR3: TGTGCCAGCGGCCGGGACAGACTAAACACCGGGGAGCTGTTTTTT.

In regard to this clone: Its ends do not fully match the called genes, so a read error is possible. The chain has TRBV2 and TRBJ2-4; possible D gene TRBD1, 5 bases. The germline gives CDR1 SNHLY, CDR2 FYNNEI. The CDR3 sequence is 15 residues long. CDR3 protein: CASSEGATAENIQYF. CDR3 DNA sequence: TGTGCCAGCAGCGAAGGGGCGACAGCCGAAAACATTCAGTACTTC.

The sample holds one count of this clone. The chain is built from TRBV13 and TRBJ2-3, with 8 bases fitting TRBD2. The CDR3 extends over 14 amino acids. The junction had 9 bases not matched to a gene; V was cut back by 6 bases and J by 7 bases. Germline CDR1 reads PRHDT; CDR2 reads FYEKMQ (reference sequence). The CDR3 coding sequence is TGTGCCAGCAGTTACCGGGGGGGCCCATATACGCAGTATTTT. It is translated as CASSYRGGPYTQYF.

This chain joins TRBV30 and TRBJ2-5; 8 positions agree with TRBD1. The V segment lost 7 bases and the J segment 5 bases; nucleotides outside the gene matches: 12. Germline V gene data show CDR1 as GTSNPN and CDR2 as SVGIG (reference sequence). This CDR3 is built from 14 residues. Written as DNA, the CDR3 is TGTGCCTCCTCCTTGTCCACAGGGGGTGAGACCCAGTACTTC. Translated: CASSLSTGGETQYF.

The rearrangement joins TRBV27 to TRBJ1-4; D is ambiguous. CDR1 and CDR2 (germline): MNHEY, SMNVEV (reference sequence). CDR3 length: 15 amino acids. With 5 bases removed from V and 6 bases from J, the gap between germline ends came to 16 bases. The CDR3 loop reads CASSMWAEPHEKLFF. Written as DNA, the CDR3 is TGTGCCAGCAGTATGTGGGCCGAGCCCCATGAAAAACTGTTTTTT.

The rearrangement uses TRBV5-1 and TRBJ1-1, with 10 bases fitting TRBD1. Unmatched junction bases numbered 8, after V lost 4 bases and J lost 2 bases. Germline V gene lookup returns CDR1 SGHRS and CDR2 YFSETQ. The CDR3 is made up of 16 amino acids. The CDR3 protein is CASSPEGDRGNTEAFF. CDR3 DNA sequence: TGCGCCAGCAGCCCCGAAGGGGACAGGGGAAACACTGAAGCTTTCTTT.

This clone was counted a few times. The rearrangement uses TRBV7-2 and TRBJ1-5, with unresolved D. Germline V CDR1 and CDR2: SGHTA, FQGNSA. Deletions cut 1 base from V and 6 bases from J, with 7 bases between. The CDR3 length is 13 residues. The CDR3 region is CASSLVSLQPQHF. In DNA form, the CDR3 reads TGTGCCAGCAGCTTAGTCAGTCTTCAGCCCCAGCATTTT.

This chain uses TRBV19 with TRBJ1-1, with 7 bases fitting TRBD1. The CDR3 contains 13 residues. Germline values: CDR1 LNHDA, CDR2 SQIVND (reference sequence). V lost 6 bases and J lost 4; bases outside the gene matches: 5. The CDR3 nucleotides read TGTGCCAGTAGGGACAGGACGGGCACTGAAGCTTTCTTT. Translating gives CASRDRTGTEAFF. Based on the CDR3 plus reference TRBV19 and TRBJ1-1, the full variable domain is DGGITQSPKYLFRKEGQNVTLSCEQNLNHDAMYWYRQDPGQGLRLIYYSQIVNDFQKGDIAEGYSVSREKKESFPLTVTSAQKNPTAFYLCASRDRTGTEAFFGQGTRLTVV.

This chain uses TRBV19 with TRBJ1-5; possible D gene TRBD1, 6 bases. Trimming removed 5 bases from V and 5 bases from J, with 19 bases in between. Germline CDR1 is LNHDA and CDR2 is SQIVND (reference sequence). The CDR3 has 16 residues. The CDR3: CASSRGSQGNHQPQHF. CDR3 sequence (DNA): TGTGCCAGTAGTCGCGGGAGCCAGGGGAACCATCAGCCCCAGCATTTT.

The chain couples TRBV6-6 to TRBJ2-7; D might be TRBD1 (5 bases). The CDR3 contains 15 residues. Trimming removed 0 bases from V and 1 base from J, with 10 bases in between. The germline CDR1 and CDR2 sequences are MNHNY and SVGAGI (reference sequence). CDR3 region: CASSYSEQGSYEQYF. DNA of the CDR3: TGTGCCAGCAGTTACTCGGAGCAGGGTTCCTACGAGCAGTACTTC.

The rearrangement links TRBV28 to TRBJ2-7; TRBD2 agrees at 13 bases. V shed 5 bases and J 6 bases; nucleotides not matched to a gene: 7. Germline lookup yields CDR1 MDHEN and CDR2 SYDVKM. This CDR3 spans 15 amino acids. The CDR3 DNA follows: TGTGCCAGCAGTCCCCCGGGACTAGCGGGACCCGAGCAGTACTTC. Its translation: CASSPPGLAGPEQYF.

The V call is TRBV6-1, the J call TRBJ2-1; D is possibly TRBD2 (5 bases). The CDR3 is made up of 19 amino acids. Germline V gene sequence: CDR1 MNHNS, CDR2 SASEGT. Trimming took 1 base from V and 0 from J, leaving 19 bases between them. The CDR3 DNA follows: TGTGCCAGCAGTGAAGGATTAGGCGGGCCAGGCGCCTCCTACAATGAGCAGTTCTTC. As protein: CASSEGLGGPGASYNEQFF.